A few counts support the clone carrying this TCR beta chain. The antigen is not known. The record originates from a study of T-cell memory formation after mild COVID-19. 5'RACE, which relied on constant-segment primers, yielded TCR alpha and TCR beta cDNA libraries carrying sample barcodes and UMIs. MiXCR was run by TCRdb on the 5' RACE reads, yielding one entry per CDR3 protein. The sample has tens of thousands of distinct CDR3 sequences, 16% seen once. The study's findings and limits: Day 15 to 85 contracting clones showed balanced CD4/CD8; later expanders leaned CD4+. Second-wave clones peaking on day 37 lacked confirmed SARS-CoV-2 specificity. Contracting CD8+ clones were enriched in EMRA, CD4+ mainly in CM and EM.

The V gene's germline CDR1 is SGHVS and CDR2 FQNEAQ. CDR3 size: 15 residues. V dropped 5 bases and J dropped 1 base, with 13 bases sitting between them. The sequence was obtained from an adult woman who had mild COVID-19 (a few samples of this study predate the infection). Cell type and time point are not known. Sequenced input: PBMCs or a T cell subset sorted from them (not recorded which). The V call is TRBV7-8, the J call TRBJ2-3; D perhaps matches TRBD2 (5 bases). CDR3 region: CASSNLAPRTDTQYF. DNA of the CDR3: TGTGCCAGCAGCAATCTAGCACCTCGCACAGATACGCAGTATTTT.